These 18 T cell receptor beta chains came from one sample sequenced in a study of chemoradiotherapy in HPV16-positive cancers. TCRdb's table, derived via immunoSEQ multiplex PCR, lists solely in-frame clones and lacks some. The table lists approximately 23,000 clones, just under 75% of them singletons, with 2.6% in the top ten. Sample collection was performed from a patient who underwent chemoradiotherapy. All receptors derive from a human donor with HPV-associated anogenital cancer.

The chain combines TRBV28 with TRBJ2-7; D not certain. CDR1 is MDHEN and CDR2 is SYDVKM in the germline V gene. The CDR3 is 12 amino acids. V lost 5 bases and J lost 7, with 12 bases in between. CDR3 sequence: CASSGPFKEQYF. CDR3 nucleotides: TGTGCCAGCAGTGGACCCTTCAAAGAGCAGTACTTC. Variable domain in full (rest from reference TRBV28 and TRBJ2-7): DVKVTQSSRYLVKRTGEKVFLECVQDMDHENMFWYRQDPGLGLRLIYFSYDVKMKEKGDIPEGYSVSREKKERFSLILESASTNQTSMYLCASSGPFKEQYFGPGTRLTVT.

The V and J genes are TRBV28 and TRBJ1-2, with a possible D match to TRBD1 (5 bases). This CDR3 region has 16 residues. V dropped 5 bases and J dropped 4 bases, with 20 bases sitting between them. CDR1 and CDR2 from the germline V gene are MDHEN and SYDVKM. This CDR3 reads CASSPTRTGGTYGYTF. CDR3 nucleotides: TGTGCCAGCAGTCCAACCCGAACGGGGGGGACCTATGGCTACACCTTC.

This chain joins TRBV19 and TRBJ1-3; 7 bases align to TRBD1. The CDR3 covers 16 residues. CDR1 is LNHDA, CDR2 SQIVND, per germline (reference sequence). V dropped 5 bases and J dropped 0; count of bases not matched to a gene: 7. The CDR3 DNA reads TGTGCCAGTAGTGGGGACAGCAGAATCTCTGGAAACACCATATATTTT. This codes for CASSGDSRISGNTIYF.

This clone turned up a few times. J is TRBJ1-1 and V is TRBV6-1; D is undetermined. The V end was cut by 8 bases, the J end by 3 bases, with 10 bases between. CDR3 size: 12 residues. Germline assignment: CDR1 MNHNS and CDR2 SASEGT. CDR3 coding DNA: TGTGCCAGCGAGGTGGTTGACACTGAAGCTTTCTTT. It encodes CASEVVDTEAFF.

The CDR3 DNA follows: TGTGCCAGCAGTACCGGGACAGGAGTCCGCAATGAGCAGTTCTTC. This translates into CASSTGTGVRNEQFF. This chain joins TRBV7-3 and TRBJ2-1; 8 nucleotides match TRBD1. V trimming: 6 bases; J trimming: 6 bases; junction bases outside the gene matches: 10. This CDR3 comprises 15 residues. Per germline, CDR1 SGHTA and CDR2 FQGTGA.

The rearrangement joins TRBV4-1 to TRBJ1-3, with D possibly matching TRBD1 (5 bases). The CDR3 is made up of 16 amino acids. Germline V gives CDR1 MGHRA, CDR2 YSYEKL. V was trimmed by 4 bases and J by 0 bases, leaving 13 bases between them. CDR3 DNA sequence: TGCGCCAGCAGCCCCCGGGACGGATACTCTGGAAACACCATATATTTT. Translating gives CASSPRDGYSGNTIYF.

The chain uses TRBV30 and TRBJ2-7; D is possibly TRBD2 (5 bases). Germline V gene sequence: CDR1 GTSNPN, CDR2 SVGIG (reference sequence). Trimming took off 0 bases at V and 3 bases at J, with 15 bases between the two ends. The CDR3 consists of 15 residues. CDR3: CAWSVFIGELYEQYF. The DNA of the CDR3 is TGTGCCTGGAGTGTATTTATCGGGGAACTCTACGAGCAGTACTTC.

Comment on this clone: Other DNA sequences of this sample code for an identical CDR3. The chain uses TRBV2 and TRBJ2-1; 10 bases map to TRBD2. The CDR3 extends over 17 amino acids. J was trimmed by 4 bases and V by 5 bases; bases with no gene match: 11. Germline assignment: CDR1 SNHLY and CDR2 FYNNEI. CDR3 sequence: CASSYSGLAGVYNEQFF. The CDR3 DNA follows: TGTGCCAGCAGTTATTCTGGGCTAGCGGGGGTTTACAATGAGCAGTTCTTC.

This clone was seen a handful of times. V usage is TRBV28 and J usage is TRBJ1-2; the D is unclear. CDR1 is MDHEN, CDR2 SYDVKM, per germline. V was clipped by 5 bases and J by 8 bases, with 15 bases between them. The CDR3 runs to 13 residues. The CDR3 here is CASSPDPLGGYTF. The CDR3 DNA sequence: TGTGCCAGCAGTCCCGACCCCCTTGGAGGCTACACCTTC.

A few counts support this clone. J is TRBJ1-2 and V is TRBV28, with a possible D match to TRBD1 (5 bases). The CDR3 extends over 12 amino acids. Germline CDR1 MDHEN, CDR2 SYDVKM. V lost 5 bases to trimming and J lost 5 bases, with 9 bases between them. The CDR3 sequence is CASSGTSYGYTF. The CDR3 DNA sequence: TGTGCCAGCAGTGGGACTTCTTATGGCTACACCTTC.

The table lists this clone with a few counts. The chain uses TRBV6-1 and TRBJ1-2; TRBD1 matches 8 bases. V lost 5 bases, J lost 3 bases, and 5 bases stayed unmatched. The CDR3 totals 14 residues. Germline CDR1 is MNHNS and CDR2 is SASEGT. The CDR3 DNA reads TGTGCCAGCAGTCTTACGGGACAGGACTATGGCTACACCTTC. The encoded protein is CASSLTGQDYGYTF.

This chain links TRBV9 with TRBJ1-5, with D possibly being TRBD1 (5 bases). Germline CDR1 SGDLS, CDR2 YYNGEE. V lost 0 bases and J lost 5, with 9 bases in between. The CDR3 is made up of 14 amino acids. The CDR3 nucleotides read TGTGCCAGCAGCGTAGGAACAGGACATCAGCCCCAGCATTTT. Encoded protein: CASSVGTGHQPQHF. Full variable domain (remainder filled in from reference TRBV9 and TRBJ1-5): DSGVTQTPKHLITATGQRVTLRCSPRSGDLSVYWYQQSLDQGLQFLIQYYNGEERAKGNILERFSAQQFPDLHSELNLSSLELGDSALYFCASSVGTGHQPQHFGDGTRLSIL.

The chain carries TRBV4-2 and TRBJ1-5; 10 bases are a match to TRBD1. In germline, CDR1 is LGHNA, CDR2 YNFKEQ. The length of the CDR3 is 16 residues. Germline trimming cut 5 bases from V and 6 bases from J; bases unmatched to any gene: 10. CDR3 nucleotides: TGTGCCAGCAGCGTCGGAAGACAGGGGGCAGCTCAGCCCCAGCATTTT. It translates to CASSVGRQGAAQPQHF.

The CDR3 loop is CSAVGGSTYEQYF. The CDR3 bases are TGCAGCGCCGTCGGTGGGTCTACCTACGAGCAGTACTTC. V gene TRBV29-1 combines with J gene TRBJ2-7; D uncertain. Germline V gene sequence: CDR1 SQVTM, CDR2 ANQGSEA. Trimming shortened V by 7 bases and J by 2 bases, and 15 bases separated the two germline ends. The CDR3 is 13 residues long.

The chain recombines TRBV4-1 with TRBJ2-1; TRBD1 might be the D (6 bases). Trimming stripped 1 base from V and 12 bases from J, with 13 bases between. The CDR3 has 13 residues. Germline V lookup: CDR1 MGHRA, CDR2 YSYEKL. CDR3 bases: TGCGCCAGCAGCCAAGCATCATTACAGGGGCAGTTCTTC. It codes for CASSQASLQGQFF.

CDR3 amino acids: CASSVGGREPSSGNTIYF. The DNA of the CDR3 is TGTGCCAGCAGCGTAGGGGGGCGGGAACCCAGCTCTGGAAACACCATATATTTT. The genes are TRBV9 and TRBJ1-3; possibly TRBD1 for D (6 bases). V was clipped by 0 bases and J by 0 bases, with 16 bases between them. Per germline, CDR1 SGDLS and CDR2 YYNGEE. The CDR3 has 18 amino acids. Using reference TRBV9 and TRBJ1-3 for the parts outside the CDR3, the full variable domain is DSGVTQTPKHLITATGQRVTLRCSPRSGDLSVYWYQQSLDQGLQFLIQYYNGEERAKGNILERFSAQQFPDLHSELNLSSLELGDSALYFCASSVGGREPSSGNTIYFGEGSWLTVV.

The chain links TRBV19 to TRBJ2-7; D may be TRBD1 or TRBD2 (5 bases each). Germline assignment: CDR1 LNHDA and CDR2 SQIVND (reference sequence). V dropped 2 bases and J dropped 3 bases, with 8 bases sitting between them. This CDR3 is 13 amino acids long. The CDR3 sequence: CASSILGDYEQYF. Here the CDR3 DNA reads TGTGCCAGTAGTATATTGGGGGACTACGAGCAGTACTTC. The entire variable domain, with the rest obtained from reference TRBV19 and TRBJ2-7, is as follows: DGGITQSPKYLFRKEGQNVTLSCEQNLNHDAMYWYRQDPGQGLRLIYYSQIVNDFQKGDIAEGYSVSREKKESFPLTVTSAQKNPTAFYLCASSILGDYEQYFGPGTRLTVT.

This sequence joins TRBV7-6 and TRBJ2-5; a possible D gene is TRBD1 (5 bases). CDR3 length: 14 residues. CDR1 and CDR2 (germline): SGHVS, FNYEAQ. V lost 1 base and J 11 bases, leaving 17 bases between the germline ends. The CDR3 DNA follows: TGTGCCAGCAGCTTAGGGGGCGCGAAGGGAAAGCAGTACTTC. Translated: CASSLGGAKGKQYF.